This T cell receptor beta chain was found in a study of blood T cell repertoires in COVID-19. Study as a whole: Specimens from acute and convalescent COVID-19 originated in the United States, Italy and Spain. Nucleic acid was either cDNA or gDNA, and it came from T cells, B-cell-depleted T cells, or PBMCs.

Authors' processing steps: For nucleated cells, counts were estimated from reference gene primer amplification. Libraries were prepared by immunoSEQ multiplex PCR; TCRdb keeps only in-frame clonotypes and omits some of them. V and J calls and clone size are as listed in that table; D and trimming were resolved from the DNA. The sample carries 150,000 to 200,000 clones, around 86% recorded once. The CDR3 runs to 15 residues. Trimming removed 5 bases from V and 3 bases from J; junction bases left unmatched: 3. CDR1 and CDR2 (germline): SGHTA, FQGTGA. The clonotype comes from a man in his fifties or sixties with active or convalescent COVID-19. Sample: peripheral blood. This chain uses TRBV7-3 with TRBJ2-2; 10 bases map to TRBD2. Here the CDR3 reads CASSLAGVDTGELFF. In DNA, the CDR3 is TGTGCCAGCAGCCTAGCGGGAGTGGACACCGGGGAGCTGTTTTTT.